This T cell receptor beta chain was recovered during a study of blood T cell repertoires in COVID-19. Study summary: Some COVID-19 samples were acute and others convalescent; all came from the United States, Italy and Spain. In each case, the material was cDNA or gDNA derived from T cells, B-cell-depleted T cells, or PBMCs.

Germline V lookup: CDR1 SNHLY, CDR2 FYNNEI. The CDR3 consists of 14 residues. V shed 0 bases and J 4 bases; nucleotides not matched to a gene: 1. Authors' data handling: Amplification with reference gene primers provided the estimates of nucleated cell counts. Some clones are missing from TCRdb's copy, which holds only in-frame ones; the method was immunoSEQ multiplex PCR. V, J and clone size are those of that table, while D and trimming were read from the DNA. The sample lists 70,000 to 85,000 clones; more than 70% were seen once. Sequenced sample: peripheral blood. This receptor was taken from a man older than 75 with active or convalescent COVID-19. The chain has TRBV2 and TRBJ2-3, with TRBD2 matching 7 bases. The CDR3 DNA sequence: TGTGCCAGCAGTGAAGCGGGAGGGGCAGATACGCAGTATTTT. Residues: CASSEAGGADTQYF. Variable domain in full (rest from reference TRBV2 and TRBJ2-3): EPEVTQTPSHQVTQMGQEVILRCVPISNHLYFYWYRQILGQKVEFLVSFYNNEISEKSEIFDDQFSVERPDGSNFTLKIRSTKLEDSAMYFCASSEAGGADTQYFGPGTRLTVL.